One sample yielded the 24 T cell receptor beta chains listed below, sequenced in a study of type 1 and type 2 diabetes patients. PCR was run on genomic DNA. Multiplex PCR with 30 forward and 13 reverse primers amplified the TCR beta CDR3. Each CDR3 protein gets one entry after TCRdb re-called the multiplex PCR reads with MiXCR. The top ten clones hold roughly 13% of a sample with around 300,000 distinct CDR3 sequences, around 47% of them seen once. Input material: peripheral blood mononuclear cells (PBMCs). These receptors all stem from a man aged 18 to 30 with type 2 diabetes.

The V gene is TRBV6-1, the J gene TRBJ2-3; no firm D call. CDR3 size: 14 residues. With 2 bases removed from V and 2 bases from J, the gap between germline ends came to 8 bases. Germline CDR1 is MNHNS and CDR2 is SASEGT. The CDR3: CASSEPNFTDTQYF. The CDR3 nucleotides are TGTGCCAGCAGTGAACCGAATTTCACAGATACGCAGTATTTT.

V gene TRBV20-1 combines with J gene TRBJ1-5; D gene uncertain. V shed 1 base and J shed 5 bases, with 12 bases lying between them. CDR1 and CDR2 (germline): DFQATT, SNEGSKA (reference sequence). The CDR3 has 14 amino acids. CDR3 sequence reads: CSARAPRPDQPQHF. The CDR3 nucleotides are TGCAGTGCTAGAGCCCCCCGTCCCGATCAGCCCCAGCATTTT.

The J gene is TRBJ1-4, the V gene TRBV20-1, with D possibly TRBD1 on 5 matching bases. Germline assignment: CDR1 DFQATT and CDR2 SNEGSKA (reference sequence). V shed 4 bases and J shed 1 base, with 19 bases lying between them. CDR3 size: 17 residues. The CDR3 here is CSATEQALGRTNEKLFF. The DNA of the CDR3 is TGCAGTGCTACCGAACAGGCTCTCGGGAGAACTAATGAAAAACTGTTTTTT.

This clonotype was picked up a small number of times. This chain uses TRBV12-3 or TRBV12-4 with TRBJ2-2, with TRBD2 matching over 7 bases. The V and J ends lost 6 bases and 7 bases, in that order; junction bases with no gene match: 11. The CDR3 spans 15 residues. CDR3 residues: CASSSDGGLIGELFF. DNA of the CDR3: TGTGCCAGCAGCTCCGACGGGGGGTTGATCGGGGAGCTGTTTTTT.

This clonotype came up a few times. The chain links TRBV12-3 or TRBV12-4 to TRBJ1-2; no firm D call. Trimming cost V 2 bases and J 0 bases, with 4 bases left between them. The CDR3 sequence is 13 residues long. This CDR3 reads CASSLQPNYGYTF. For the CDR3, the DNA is TGTGCCAGCAGTTTACAGCCTAACTATGGCTACACCTTC.

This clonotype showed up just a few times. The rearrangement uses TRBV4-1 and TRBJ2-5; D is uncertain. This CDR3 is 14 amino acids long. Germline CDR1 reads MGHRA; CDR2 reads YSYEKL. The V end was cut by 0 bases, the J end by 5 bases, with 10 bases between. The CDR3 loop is CASSQEGGSETQYF. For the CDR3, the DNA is TGCGCCAGCAGCCAAGAAGGCGGCTCGGAGACCCAGTACTTC.

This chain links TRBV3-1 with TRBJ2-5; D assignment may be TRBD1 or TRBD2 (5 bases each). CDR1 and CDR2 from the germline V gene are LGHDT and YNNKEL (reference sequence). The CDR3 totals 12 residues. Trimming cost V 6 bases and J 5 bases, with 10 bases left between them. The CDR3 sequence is CASSFWGETQYF. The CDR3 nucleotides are TGTGCCAGCAGTTTTTGGGGGGAGACCCAGTACTTC.

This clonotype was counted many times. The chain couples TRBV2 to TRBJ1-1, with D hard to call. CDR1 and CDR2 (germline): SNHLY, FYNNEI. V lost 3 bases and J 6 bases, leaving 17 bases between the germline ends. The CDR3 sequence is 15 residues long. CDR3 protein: CASSEFVNLGPEAFF. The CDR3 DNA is TGTGCCAGCAGTGAGTTCGTGAATCTAGGCCCTGAAGCTTTCTTT.

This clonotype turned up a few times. The CDR3 protein is CAWSVTTGQPQHF. The CDR3 nucleotides read TGTGCCTGGAGTGTGACCACGGGTCAGCCCCAGCATTTT. The rearrangement joins TRBV30 to TRBJ1-5; D unclear. The CDR3 totals 13 residues. Germline values: CDR1 GTSNPN, CDR2 SVGIG (reference sequence). V shed 0 bases and J shed 6 bases, with 9 bases lying between them.

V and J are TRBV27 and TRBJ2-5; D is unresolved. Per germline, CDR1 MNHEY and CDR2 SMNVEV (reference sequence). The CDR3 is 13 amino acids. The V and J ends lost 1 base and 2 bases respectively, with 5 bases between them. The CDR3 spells CASSLYGQETQYF. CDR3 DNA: TGTGCCAGCAGTTTATATGGACAAGAGACCCAGTACTTC.

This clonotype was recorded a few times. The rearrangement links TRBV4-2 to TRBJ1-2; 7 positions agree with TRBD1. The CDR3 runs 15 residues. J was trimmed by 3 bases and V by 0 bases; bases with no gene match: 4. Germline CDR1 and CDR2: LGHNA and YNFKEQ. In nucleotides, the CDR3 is TGTGCCAGCAGCCAAGACGGGACAGCACACTATGGCTACACCTTC. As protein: CASSQDGTAHYGYTF.

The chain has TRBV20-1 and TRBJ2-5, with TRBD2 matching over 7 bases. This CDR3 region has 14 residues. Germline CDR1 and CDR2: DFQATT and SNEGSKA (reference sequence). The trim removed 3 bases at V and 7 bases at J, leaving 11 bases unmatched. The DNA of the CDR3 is TGCAGTGCTAGTGTAGCGGGCCGGTCTGGGACCCAGTACTTC. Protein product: CSASVAGRSGTQYF.

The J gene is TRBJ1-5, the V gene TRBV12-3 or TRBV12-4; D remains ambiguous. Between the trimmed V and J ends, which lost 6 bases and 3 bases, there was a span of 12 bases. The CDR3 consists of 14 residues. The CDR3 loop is CASSTTDDNQPQHF. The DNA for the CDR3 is TGTGCCAGCAGCACTACAGATGACAATCAGCCCCAGCATTTT.

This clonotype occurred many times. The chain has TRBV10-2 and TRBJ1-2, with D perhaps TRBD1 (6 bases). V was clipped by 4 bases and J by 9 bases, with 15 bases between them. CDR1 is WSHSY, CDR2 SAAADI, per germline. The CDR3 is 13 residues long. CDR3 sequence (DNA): TGCGCCAGCAGTGGGGCAGGGGATAATCGCTACACCTTC. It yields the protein CASSGAGDNRYTF.

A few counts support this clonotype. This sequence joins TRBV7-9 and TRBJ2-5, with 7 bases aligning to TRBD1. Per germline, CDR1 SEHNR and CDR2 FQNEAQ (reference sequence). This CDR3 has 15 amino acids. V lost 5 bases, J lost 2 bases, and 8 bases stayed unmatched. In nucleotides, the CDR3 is TGTGCCAGCAGCCCCGGGACAGTCAAGCAAGAGACCCAGTACTTC. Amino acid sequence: CASSPGTVKQETQYF.

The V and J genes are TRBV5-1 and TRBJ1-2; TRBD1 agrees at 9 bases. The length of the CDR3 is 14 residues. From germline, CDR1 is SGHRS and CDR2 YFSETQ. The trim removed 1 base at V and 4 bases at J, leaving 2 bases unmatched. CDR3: CASSLTGGVYGYTF. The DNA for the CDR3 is TGCGCCAGCAGCTTGACAGGGGGCGTCTATGGCTACACCTTC.

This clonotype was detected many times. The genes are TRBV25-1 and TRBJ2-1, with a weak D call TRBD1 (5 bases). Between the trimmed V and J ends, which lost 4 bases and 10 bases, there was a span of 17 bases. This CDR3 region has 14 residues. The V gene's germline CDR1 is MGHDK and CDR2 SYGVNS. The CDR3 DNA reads TGTGCCAGCAGTGCTTACCAGGGTAATGGGGAGCAGTTCTTC. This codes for CASSAYQGNGEQFF.

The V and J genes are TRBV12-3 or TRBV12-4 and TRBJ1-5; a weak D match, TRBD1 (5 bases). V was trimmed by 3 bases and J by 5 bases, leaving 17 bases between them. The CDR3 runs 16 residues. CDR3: CASSLSRVRGYQPQHF. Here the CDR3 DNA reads TGTGCCAGCAGTTTGTCCAGGGTGCGAGGTTATCAGCCCCAGCATTTT.

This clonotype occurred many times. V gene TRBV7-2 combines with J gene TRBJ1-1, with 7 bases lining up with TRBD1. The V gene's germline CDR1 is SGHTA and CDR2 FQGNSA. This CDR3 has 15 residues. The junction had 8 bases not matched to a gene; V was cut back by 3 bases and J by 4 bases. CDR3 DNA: TGTGCCAGCAGCTTTCAAAACGCAGGGGGCACTGAAGCTTTCTTT. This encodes CASSFQNAGGTEAFF.

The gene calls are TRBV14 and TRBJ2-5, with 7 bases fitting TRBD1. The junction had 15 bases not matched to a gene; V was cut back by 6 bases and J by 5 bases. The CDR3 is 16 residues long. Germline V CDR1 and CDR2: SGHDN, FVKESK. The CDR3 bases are TGTGCCAGCAGTGAATTGGGGCAGGGGGTCTTCGAGACCCAGTACTTC. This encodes CASSELGQGVFETQYF.

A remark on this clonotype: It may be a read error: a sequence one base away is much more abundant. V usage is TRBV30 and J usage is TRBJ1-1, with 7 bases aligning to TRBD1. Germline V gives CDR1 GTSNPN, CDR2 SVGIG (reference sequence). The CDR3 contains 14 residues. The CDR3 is CAWGWDSRNAEAFF. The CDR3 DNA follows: TGTGCCTGGGGTTGGGACAGCCGGAACGCTGAAGCTTTCTTT. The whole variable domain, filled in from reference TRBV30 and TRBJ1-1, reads SQTIHQWPATLVQPVGSPLSLECTVEGTSNPNLYWYRQAAGRGLQLLFYSVGIGQISSEVPQNLSASRPQDRQFILSSKKLLLSDSGFYLCAWGWDSRNAEAFFGQGTRLTVV.

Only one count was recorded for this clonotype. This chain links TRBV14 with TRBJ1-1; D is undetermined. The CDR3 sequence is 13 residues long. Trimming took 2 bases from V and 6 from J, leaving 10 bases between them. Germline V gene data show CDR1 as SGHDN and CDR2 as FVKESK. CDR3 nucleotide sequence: TGTGCCAGCAGCCAAAGAGAAGTCCCTGAAGCTTTCTTT. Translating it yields CASSQREVPEAFF.

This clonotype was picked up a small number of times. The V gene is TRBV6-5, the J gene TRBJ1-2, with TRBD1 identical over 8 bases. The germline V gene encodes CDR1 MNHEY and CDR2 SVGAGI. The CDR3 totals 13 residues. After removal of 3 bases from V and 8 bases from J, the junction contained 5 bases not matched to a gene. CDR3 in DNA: TGTGCCAGCAGTTATTCAGGGGGCGAGGGCTACACCTTC. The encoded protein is CASSYSGGEGYTF.

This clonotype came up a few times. The DNA of the CDR3 is TGTGCCAGTAGTATCCCGGGACAGGTCCTGAACTATGGCTACACCTTC. Protein: CASSIPGQVLNYGYTF. The chain links TRBV19 to TRBJ1-2; 8 bases agree with TRBD1. Germline V gene sequence: CDR1 LNHDA, CDR2 SQIVND (reference sequence). The CDR3 covers 16 residues. The ends lost 3 bases at V and 2 bases at J; junction bases unmatched: 8.